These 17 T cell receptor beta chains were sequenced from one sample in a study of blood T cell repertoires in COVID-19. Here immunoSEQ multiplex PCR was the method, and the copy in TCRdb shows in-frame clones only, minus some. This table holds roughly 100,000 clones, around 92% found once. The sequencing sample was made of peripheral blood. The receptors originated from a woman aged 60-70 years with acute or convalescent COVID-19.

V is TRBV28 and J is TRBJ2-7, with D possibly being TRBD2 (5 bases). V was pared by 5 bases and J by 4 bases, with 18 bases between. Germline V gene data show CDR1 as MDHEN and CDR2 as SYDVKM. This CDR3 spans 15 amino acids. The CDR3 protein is CASSLEAGGMYEQYF. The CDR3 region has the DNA TGTGCCAGCAGTCTAGAGGCAGGAGGAATGTACGAGCAGTACTTC.

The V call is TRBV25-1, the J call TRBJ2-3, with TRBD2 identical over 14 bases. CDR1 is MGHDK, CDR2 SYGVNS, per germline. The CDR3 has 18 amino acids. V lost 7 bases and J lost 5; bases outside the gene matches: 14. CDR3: CASTRGLGLAGAEDTQYF. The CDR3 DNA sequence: TGTGCCAGCACTCGTGGGTTGGGACTAGCGGGAGCAGAAGATACGCAGTATTTT.

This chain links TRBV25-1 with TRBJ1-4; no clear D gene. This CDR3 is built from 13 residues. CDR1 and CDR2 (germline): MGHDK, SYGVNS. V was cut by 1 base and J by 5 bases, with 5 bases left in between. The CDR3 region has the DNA TGTGCCAGCAGTGAATCCGGGAATGAAAAACTGTTTTTT. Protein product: CASSESGNEKLFF. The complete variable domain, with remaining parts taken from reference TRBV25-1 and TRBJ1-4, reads EADIYQTPRYLVIGTGKKITLECSQTMGHDKMYWYQQDPGMELHLIHYSYGVNSTEKGDLSSESTVSRIRTEHFPLTLESARPSHTSQYLCASSESGNEKLFFGSGTQLSVL.

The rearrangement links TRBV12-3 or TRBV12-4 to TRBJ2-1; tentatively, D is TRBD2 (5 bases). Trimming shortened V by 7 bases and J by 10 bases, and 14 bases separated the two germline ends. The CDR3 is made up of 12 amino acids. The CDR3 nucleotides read TGTGCCAGCAAAACCGGGATGCGGGAGCAGTTCTTC. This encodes CASKTGMREQFF.

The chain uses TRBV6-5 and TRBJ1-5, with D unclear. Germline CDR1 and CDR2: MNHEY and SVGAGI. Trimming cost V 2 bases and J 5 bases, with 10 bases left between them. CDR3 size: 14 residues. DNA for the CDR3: TGTGCCAGCAGTTACGGCCAGTACGATCAGCCCCAGCATTTT. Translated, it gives CASSYGQYDQPQHF.

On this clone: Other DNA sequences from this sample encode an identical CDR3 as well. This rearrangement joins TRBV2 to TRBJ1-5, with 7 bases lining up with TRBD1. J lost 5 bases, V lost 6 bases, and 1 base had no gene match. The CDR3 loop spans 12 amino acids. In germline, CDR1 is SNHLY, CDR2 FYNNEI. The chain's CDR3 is CASSTGDQPQHF. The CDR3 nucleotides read TGTGCCAGCAGCACAGGGGATCAGCCCCAGCATTTT.

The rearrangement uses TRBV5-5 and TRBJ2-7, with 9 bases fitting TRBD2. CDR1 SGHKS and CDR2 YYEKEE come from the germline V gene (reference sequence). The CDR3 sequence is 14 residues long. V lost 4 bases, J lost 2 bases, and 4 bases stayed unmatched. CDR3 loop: CASSLSSGTYEQYF. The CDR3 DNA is TGTGCCAGCAGCCTTTCTAGCGGGACCTACGAGCAGTACTTC.

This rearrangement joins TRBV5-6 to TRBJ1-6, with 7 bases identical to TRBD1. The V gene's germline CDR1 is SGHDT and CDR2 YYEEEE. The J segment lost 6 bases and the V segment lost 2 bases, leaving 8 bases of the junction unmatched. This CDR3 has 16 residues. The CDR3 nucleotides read TGTGCCAGCAGCTTCGGGACCGGACAGGCTAATTCACCCCTCCACTTT. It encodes CASSFGTGQANSPLHF. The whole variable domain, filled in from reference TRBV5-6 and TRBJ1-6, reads DAGVTQSPTHLIKTRGQQVTLRCSPKSGHDTVSWYQQALGQGPQFIFQYYEEEERQRGNFPDRFSGHQFPNYSSELNVNALLLGDSALYLCASSFGTGQANSPLHFGNGTRLTVT.

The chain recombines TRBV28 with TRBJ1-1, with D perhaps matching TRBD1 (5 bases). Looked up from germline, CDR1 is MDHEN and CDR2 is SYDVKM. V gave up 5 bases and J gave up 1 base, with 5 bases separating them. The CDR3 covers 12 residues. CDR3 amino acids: CASSDRNTEAFF. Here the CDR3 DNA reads TGTGCCAGCAGTGACAGGAACACTGAAGCTTTCTTT.

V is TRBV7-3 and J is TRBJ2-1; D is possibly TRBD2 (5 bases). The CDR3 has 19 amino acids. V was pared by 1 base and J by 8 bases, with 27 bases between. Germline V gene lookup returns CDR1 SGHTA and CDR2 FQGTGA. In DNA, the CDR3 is TGTGCCAGCAGCTTAAGAGGGAAGGATCGCACTGGCCCTTCCTATGAGCAGTTCTTC. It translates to CASSLRGKDRTGPSYEQFF.

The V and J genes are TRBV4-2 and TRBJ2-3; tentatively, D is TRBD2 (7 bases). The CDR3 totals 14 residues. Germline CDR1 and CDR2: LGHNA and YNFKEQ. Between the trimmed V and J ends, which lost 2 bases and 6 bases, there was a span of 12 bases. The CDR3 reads CASSQKGGEDTQYF. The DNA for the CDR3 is TGTGCCAGCAGCCAAAAGGGGGGGGAGGATACGCAGTATTTT.

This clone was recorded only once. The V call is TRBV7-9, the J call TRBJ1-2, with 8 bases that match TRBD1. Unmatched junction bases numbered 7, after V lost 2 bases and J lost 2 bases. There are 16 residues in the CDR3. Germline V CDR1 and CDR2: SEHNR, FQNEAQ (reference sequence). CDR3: CASSLTRGPRNYGYTF. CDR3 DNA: TGTGCCAGCAGCTTAACCAGGGGGCCGCGGAACTATGGCTACACCTTC. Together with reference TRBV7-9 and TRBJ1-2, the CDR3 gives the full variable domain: DTGVSQNPRHKITKRGQNVTFRCDPISEHNRLYWYRQTLGQGPEFLTYFQNEAQLEKSRLLSDRFSAERPKGSFSTLEIQRTEQGDSAMYLCASSLTRGPRNYGYTFGSGTRLTVV.

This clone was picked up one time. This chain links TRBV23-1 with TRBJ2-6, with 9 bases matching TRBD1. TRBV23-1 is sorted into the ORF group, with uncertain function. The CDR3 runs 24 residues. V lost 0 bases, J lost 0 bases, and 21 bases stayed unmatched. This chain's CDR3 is CASSQSMYPRTGVKNDSGANVLTF. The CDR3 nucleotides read TGCGCCAGCAGTCAATCGATGTACCCTAGGACAGGGGTTAAGAATGACTCTGGGGCCAACGTCCTGACTTTC.

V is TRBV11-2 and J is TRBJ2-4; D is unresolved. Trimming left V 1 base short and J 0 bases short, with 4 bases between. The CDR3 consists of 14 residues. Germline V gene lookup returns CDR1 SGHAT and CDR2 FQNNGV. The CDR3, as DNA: TGTGCCAGCAGCTTAGTCATAGCCAAAAACATTCAGTACTTC. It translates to CASSLVIAKNIQYF. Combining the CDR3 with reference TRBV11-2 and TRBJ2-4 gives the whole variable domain EAGVAQSPRYKIIEKRQSVAFWCNPISGHATLYWYQQILGQGPKLLIQFQNNGVVDDSQLPKDRFSAERLKGVDSTLKIQPAKLEDSAVYLCASSLVIAKNIQYFGAGTRLSVL.

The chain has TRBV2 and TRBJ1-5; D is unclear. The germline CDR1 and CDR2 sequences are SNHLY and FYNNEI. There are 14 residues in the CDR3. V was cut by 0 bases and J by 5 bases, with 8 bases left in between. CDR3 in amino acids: CASSEASQYQPQHF. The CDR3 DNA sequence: TGTGCCAGCAGTGAAGCCTCACAGTATCAGCCCCAGCATTTT.

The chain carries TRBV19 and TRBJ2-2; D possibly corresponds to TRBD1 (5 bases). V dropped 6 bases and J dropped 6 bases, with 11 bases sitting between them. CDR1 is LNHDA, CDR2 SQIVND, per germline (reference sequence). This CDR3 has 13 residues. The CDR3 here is CASSQGSAGELFF. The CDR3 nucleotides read TGTGCCAGTAGCCAGGGTTCGGCCGGGGAGCTGTTTTTT.

The CDR3 here is CASSLGPRGPSTDTQYF. In nucleotides, the CDR3 is TGTGCCAGCAGCTTGGGTCCTAGGGGTCCTAGCACAGATACGCAGTATTTT. The chain is built from TRBV5-4 and TRBJ2-3, with a possible D match to TRBD1 (5 bases). Germline loops: CDR1 SGHNT, CDR2 YYREEE (reference sequence). Deletions cut 0 bases from V and 0 bases from J, with 14 bases between. This CDR3 is 17 amino acids long.